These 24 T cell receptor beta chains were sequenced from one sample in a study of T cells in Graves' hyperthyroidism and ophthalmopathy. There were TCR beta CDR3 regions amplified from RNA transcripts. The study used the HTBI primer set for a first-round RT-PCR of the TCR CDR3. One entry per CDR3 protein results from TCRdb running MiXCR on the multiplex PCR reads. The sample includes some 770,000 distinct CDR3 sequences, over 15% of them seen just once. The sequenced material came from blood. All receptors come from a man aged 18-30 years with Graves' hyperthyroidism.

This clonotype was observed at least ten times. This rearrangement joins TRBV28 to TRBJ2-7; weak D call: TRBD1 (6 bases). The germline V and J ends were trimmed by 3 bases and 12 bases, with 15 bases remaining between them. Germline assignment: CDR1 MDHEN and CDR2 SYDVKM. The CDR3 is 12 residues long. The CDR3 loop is CASSFGARGAYF. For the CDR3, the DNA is TGTGCCAGCAGTTTCGGGGCCAGGGGCGCGTACTTC.

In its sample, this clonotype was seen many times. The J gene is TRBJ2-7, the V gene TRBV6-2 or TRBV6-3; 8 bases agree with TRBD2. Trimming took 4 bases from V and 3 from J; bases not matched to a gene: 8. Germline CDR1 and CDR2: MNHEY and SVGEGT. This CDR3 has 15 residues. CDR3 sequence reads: CASSLGYGRDYEQYF. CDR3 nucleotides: TGTGCCAGCAGTTTGGGCTACGGGAGGGACTACGAGCAGTACTTC.

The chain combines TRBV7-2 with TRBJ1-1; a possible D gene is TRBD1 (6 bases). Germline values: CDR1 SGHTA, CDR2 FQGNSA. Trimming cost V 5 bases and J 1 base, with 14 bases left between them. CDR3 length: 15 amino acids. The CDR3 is CASSLAAGANTEAFF. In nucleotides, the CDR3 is TGTGCCAGCAGCCTTGCCGCGGGGGCGAACACTGAAGCTTTCTTT.

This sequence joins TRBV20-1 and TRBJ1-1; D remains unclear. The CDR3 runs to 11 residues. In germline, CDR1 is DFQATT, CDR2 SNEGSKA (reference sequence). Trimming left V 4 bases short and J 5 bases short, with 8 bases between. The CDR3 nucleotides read TGCAGTGCTACTAAACGGACTGAAGCTTTCTTT. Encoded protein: CSATKRTEAFF.

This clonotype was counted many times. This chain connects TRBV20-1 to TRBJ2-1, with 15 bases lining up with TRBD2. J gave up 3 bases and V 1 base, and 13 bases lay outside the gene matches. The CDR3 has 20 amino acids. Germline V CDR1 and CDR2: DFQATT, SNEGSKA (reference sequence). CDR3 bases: TGCAGTGCTAGAGGCTTCGGGACTAGCGGGAGGTCAGACCGCTACAATGAGCAGTTCTTC. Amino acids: CSARGFGTSGRSDRYNEQFF.

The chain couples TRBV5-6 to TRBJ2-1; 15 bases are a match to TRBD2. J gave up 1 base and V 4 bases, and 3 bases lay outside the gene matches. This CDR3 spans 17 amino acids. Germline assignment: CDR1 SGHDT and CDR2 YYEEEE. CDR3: CASSRTSGRGSYNEQFF. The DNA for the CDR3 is TGTGCCAGCAGCCGGACTAGCGGGAGGGGTTCCTACAATGAGCAGTTCTTC.

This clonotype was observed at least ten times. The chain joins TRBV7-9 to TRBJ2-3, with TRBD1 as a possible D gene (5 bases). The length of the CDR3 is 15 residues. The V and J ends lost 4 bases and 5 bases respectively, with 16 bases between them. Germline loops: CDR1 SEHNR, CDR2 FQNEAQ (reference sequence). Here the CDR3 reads CASSSRRLGVDTQYF. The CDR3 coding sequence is TGTGCCAGCAGCTCCCGGCGGCTAGGGGTAGATACGCAGTATTTT.

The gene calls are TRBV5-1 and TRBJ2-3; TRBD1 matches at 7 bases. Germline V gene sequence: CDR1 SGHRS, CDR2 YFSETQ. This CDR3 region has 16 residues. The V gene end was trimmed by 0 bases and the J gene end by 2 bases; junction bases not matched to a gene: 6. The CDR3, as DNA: TGCGCCAGCAGCTTGGCGAAGACAGGGTACACAGATACGCAGTATTTT. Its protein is CASSLAKTGYTDTQYF.

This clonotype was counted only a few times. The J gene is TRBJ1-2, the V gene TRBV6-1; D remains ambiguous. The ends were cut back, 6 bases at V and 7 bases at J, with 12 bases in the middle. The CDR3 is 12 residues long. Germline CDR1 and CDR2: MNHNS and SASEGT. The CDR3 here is CASRRPLGGYTF. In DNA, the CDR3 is TGTGCCAGCAGGAGGCCCTTGGGTGGCTACACCTTC.

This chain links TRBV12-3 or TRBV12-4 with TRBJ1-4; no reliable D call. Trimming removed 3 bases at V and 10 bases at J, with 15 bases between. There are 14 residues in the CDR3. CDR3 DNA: TGTGCCAGCAGTTTTAGGCAGCTACCTAGAAAACTGTTTTTT. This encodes CASSFRQLPRKLFF.

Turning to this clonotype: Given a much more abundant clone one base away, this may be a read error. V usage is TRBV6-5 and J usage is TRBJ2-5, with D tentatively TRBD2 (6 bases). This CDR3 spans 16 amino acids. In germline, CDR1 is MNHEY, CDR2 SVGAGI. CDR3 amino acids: CTSSYSTGSRIETQYF. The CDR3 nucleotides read TGTACCAGCAGTTACTCGACCGGGAGCCGTATCGAGACCCAGTACTTC.

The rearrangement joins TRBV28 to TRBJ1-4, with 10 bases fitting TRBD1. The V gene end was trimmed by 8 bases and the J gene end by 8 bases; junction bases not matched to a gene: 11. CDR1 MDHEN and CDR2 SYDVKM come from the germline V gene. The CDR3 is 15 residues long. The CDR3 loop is CASGLDRGLWEKLFF. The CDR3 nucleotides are TGTGCCAGCGGCCTCGACAGGGGGCTTTGGGAAAAACTGTTTTTT.

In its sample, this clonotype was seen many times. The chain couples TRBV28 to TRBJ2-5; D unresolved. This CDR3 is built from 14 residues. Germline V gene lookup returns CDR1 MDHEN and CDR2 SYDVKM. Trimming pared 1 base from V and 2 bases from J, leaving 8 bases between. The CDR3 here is CASSLSRVQETQYF. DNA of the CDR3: TGTGCCAGCAGTTTATCCCGGGTTCAAGAGACCCAGTACTTC. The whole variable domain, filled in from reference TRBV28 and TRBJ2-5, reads DVKVTQSSRYLVKRTGEKVFLECVQDMDHENMFWYRQDPGLGLRLIYFSYDVKMKEKGDIPEGYSVSREKKERFSLILESASTNQTSMYLCASSLSRVQETQYFGPGTRLLVL.

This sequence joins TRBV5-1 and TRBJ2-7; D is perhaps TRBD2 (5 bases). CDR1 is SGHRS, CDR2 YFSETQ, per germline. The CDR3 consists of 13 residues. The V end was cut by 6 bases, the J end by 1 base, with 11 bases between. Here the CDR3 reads CASTRDVSYEQYF. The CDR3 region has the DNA TGCGCCAGCACCCGGGATGTGTCCTACGAGCAGTACTTC.

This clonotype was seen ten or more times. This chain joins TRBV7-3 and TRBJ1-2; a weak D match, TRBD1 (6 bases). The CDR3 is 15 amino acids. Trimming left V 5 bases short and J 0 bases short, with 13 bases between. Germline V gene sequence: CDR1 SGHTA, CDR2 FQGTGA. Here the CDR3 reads CASSPQGRTNYGYTF. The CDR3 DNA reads TGTGCCAGCAGCCCACAGGGCAGAACTAACTATGGCTACACCTTC.

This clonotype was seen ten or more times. The CDR3: CASRVAGVGYNEQFF. Written as DNA, the CDR3 is TGTGCCAGCAGGGTAGCGGGAGTGGGTTACAATGAGCAGTTCTTC. The chain employs TRBV28 and TRBJ2-1, with 9 bases matching TRBD2. CDR3 length: 15 amino acids. The V segment lost 6 bases and the J segment 4 bases; nucleotides outside the gene matches: 7. CDR1 is MDHEN, CDR2 SYDVKM, per germline.

The CDR3 protein is CASSFTGSGNQPQHF. DNA of the CDR3: TGTGCCAGCAGTTTCACAGGGTCGGGCAATCAGCCCCAGCATTTT. This chain connects TRBV12-3 or TRBV12-4 to TRBJ1-5; weak D call: TRBD1 (6 bases). The CDR3 has 15 residues. The V end was cut by 3 bases, the J end by 2 bases, with 11 bases between.

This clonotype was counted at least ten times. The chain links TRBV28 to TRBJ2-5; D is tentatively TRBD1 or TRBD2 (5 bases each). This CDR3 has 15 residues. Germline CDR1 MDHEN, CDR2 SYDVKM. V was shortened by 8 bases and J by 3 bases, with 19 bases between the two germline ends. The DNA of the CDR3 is TGTGCCAGCGGAGACAACCGGGACGGTGAAGAGACCCAGTACTTC. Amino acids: CASGDNRDGEETQYF.

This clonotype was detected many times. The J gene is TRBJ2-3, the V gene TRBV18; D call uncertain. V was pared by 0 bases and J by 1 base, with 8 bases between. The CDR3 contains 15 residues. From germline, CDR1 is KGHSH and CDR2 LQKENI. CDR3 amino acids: CASSPPSGGTDTQYF. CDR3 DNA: TGTGCCAGCTCACCACCGTCTGGGGGCACAGATACGCAGTATTTT.

CDR3 in DNA: TGTGCCAGCAGTTTATTTTTACAAGGCGATGAGCAGTTCTTC. This translates into CASSLFLQGDEQFF. This sequence joins TRBV28 and TRBJ2-1; D gene uncertain. V lost 1 base to trimming and J lost 8 bases, with 12 bases between them. There are 14 residues in the CDR3. From germline, CDR1 is MDHEN and CDR2 SYDVKM.

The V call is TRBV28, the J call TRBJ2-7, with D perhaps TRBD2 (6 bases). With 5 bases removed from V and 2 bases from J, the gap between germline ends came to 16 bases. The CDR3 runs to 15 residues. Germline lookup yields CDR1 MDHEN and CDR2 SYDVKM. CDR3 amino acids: CASSQRAGNPYEQYF. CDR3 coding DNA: TGTGCCAGCAGTCAGCGGGCAGGGAACCCCTACGAGCAGTACTTC.

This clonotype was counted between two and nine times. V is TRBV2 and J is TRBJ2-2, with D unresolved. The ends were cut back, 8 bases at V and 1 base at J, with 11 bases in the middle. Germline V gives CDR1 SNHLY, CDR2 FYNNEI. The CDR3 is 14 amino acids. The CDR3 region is CASGHAGNTGELFF. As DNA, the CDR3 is TGTGCCAGCGGCCATGCCGGGAACACCGGGGAGCTGTTTTTT.

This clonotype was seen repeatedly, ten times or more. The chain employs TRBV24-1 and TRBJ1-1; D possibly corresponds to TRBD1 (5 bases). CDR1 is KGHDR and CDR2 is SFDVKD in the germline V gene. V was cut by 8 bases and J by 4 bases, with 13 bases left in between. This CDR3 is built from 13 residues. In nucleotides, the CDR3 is TGTGCCACCACCAGGGACGGTGGCACTGAAGCTTTCTTT. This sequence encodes CATTRDGGTEAFF.

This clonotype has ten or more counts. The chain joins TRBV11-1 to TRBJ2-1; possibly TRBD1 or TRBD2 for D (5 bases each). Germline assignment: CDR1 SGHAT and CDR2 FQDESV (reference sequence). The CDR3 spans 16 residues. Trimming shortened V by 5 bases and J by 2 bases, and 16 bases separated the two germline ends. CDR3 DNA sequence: TGTGCCAGCAGCCGGGAACGGGGCCCGACCTACAATGAGCAGTTCTTC. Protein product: CASSRERGPTYNEQFF.